This T cell receptor beta chain was identified during a study of cytotoxic CD8 clonotypes in ibrutinib-treated CLL. Study details: Investigators collected response samples after a median roughly 13 months of treatment, range 6 to 36.

Concerning this clone itself: The antigen is not known.

Trimming stripped 6 bases from V and 7 bases from J, with 22 bases between. The CDR3 extends over 16 amino acids. Per germline, CDR1 MNHEY and CDR2 SMNVEV (reference sequence). Study-wide results and limits: Baseline levels of clonality went above those of age-matched healthy donors and moved with circulating CD8+ T-cell counts.

Targeted sequencing depth ranged from 1 in 200,000 to 1 in 1 million T cells. The repertoire was sequenced with immunoSEQ multiplex PCR; TCRdb's copy has only in-frame clones and lacks some. The data hold about 130,000 clones, with about 85% observed a single time. V usage is TRBV27 and J usage is TRBJ2-1; the D call may be TRBD1 or TRBD2 (5 bases each). The sequenced sample was PBMCs, obtained after 24 months of ibrutinib treatment. The sequence was obtained from a human donor with chronic lymphocytic leukemia. This CDR3 reads CASRTYGAPVMNEQFF. The CDR3 DNA sequence: TGTGCCAGCAGGACCTACGGGGCCCCCGTAATGAATGAGCAGTTCTTC.